The text below deals with one T cell receptor beta chain. Antigen unknown. This entry is derived from a study of T-cell reconstitution after alpha-beta-depleted transplantation in children. J lost 0 bases, V lost 3 bases, and 9 bases had no gene match. The CDR3 is 17 amino acids. CDR1 is DFQATT, CDR2 SNEGSKA, per germline (reference sequence). TCRbeta library preparation incorporated unique molecular identifiers. TCRdb analysed the PCR reads with MiXCR anew, one entry per CDR3 protein. Of about 900,000 distinct CDR3 sequences listed, about 29% are singletons. Study-wide results and caveats: Where alpha-beta T cells came from about two months after transplant was reportedly several hundred expanded graft clones. T cells produced anew were the main source of T-cell counts and diversity one year after transplant.

This specimen was PBMCs, mostly from graft donor cells, taken 360 days after TCRalphabeta/CD19-depleted stem cell transplant. The gene calls are TRBV20-1 and TRBJ2-4; 9 bases are a match to TRBD1. The receptor was isolated from a boy younger than two who had a stem cell transplant for SCID, so the T cells may come from the graft donor. The DNA of the CDR3 is TGCAGTGCTAGGGCACAGGGGGCTATCCCAGCCAAAAACATTCAGTACTTC. This translates into CSARAQGAIPAKNIQYF.